The 32 T cell receptor beta chains below were found in one sample sequenced in a study of naive CD8 T cells in extremely preterm neonates. Here immunoSEQ multiplex PCR was the method, and the copy in TCRdb shows in-frame clones only, minus some. The repertoire holds 7,000 or so clones, with roughly 92% as singletons. Elective cesarean births at roughly 37-43 weeks, without labor or membrane rupture, supplied the cord blood. What was sequenced was naive CD8+ T cells from cord blood. These receptors were obtained from a newborn in good health.

This chain connects TRBV27 to TRBJ2-7; maybe TRBD1 (6 bases). CDR3 size: 15 residues. The germline V and J ends were trimmed by 5 bases and 3 bases, with 17 bases remaining between them. Germline CDR1 MNHEY, CDR2 SMNVEV (reference sequence). This CDR3 reads CASSPRDTTFYEQYF. For the CDR3, the DNA is TGTGCCAGCAGTCCCCGGGACACCACTTTCTACGAGCAGTACTTC.

The chain links TRBV27 to TRBJ1-5; 8 positions agree with TRBD1. This CDR3 contains 13 residues. CDR1 is MNHEY, CDR2 SMNVEV, per germline (reference sequence). V was clipped by 6 bases and J by 6 bases; unmatched bases: 4. Here the CDR3 DNA reads TGTGCCAGCAGCTTAGACAGGGGTCAGCCCCAGCATTTT. Its translation is CASSLDRGQPQHF.

The V call is TRBV11-2, the J call TRBJ2-4; 7 positions agree with TRBD2. J lost 3 bases, V lost 2 bases, and 4 bases had no gene match. Per germline, CDR1 SGHAT and CDR2 FQNNGV. The CDR3 contains 15 residues. The CDR3 sequence: CASSLRWGGKNIQYF. CDR3 nucleotides: TGTGCCAGCAGCTTAAGGTGGGGGGGCAAAAACATTCAGTACTTC.

This clone has a handful of counts. The CDR3 here is CASSQGDTTYEQYF. CDR3 DNA sequence: TGCGCCAGCAGCCAAGGGGACACCACCTACGAGCAGTACTTC. This chain links TRBV4-3 with TRBJ2-7, with a possible D match to TRBD1 (6 bases). This CDR3 contains 14 residues. Germline V CDR1 and CDR2: LGHNA, YSLEER. Trimming pared 1 base from V and 2 bases from J, leaving 9 bases between.

V usage is TRBV7-2 and J usage is TRBJ2-7; no clear D. This CDR3 region has 13 residues. V gave up 8 bases and J gave up 2 bases, with 13 bases separating them. Germline CDR1 is SGHTA and CDR2 is FQGNSA. The CDR3 here is CASGGVFPYEQYF. CDR3 DNA: TGTGCCAGCGGTGGAGTCTTTCCCTACGAGCAGTACTTC.

The chain combines TRBV14 with TRBJ1-2; the match to TRBD1 covers 8 bases. Germline values: CDR1 SGHDN, CDR2 FVKESK. CDR3 length: 16 amino acids. With V trimmed by 2 bases and J by 3 bases, 8 bases remained unmatched. CDR3 residues: CASSQLYGQGDYGYTF. The CDR3 coding sequence is TGTGCCAGCAGCCAACTTTACGGACAGGGAGACTATGGCTACACCTTC.

The V call is TRBV4-1, the J call TRBJ2-3, with 10 nucleotides matching TRBD2. From germline, CDR1 is MGHRA and CDR2 YSYEKL. Trimming at V came to 2 bases and at J to 2 bases, leaving 4 bases not matched to a gene. The CDR3 is made up of 16 amino acids. CDR3 in amino acids: CASSQPGLADTDTQYF. The CDR3 DNA reads as TGCGCCAGCAGCCAACCCGGACTAGCGGACACAGATACGCAGTATTTT.

A remark on this clone: This specimen includes other DNA sequences encoding the same CDR3. V usage is TRBV4-1 and J usage is TRBJ1-6, with D tentatively TRBD1 (5 bases). This CDR3 has 17 residues. Germline V CDR1 and CDR2: MGHRA, YSYEKL. Trimming took 0 bases from V and 4 from J, leaving 13 bases between them. The CDR3 is CASSQDGASYYNSPLHF. The CDR3, as DNA: TGCGCCAGCAGCCAAGATGGGGCCTCATATTATAATTCACCCCTCCACTTT.

The J gene is TRBJ2-1, the V gene TRBV4-3; tentative D call: TRBD1 (5 bases). This CDR3 is 15 amino acids long. Deletions cut 0 bases from V and 0 bases from J, with 6 bases between. CDR1 LGHNA and CDR2 YSLEER come from the germline V gene. CDR3 sequence: CASSQDQGSYNEQFF. In DNA, the CDR3 is TGCGCCAGCAGCCAAGATCAGGGCTCCTACAATGAGCAGTTCTTC.

The CDR3 sequence is CASSLGLTDTQYF. CDR3 nucleotides: TGTGCCAGCAGCTTAGGACTCACAGATACGCAGTATTTT. V gene TRBV7-2 combines with J gene TRBJ2-3, with no clear D. CDR3 length equals 13 residues. Germline values: CDR1 SGHTA, CDR2 FQGNSA. Deletions cut 1 base from V and 2 bases from J, with 4 bases between.

In nucleotides, the CDR3 is TGTGCCAGCAGTTTAGGGCCCCAGGAGGACTATGGCTACACCTTC. It encodes CASSLGPQEDYGYTF. The chain is built from TRBV27 and TRBJ1-2; no firm D call. Germline CDR1 and CDR2: MNHEY and SMNVEV (reference sequence). Trimming stripped 2 bases from V and 3 bases from J, with 13 bases between. This CDR3 spans 15 amino acids.

This sequence joins TRBV7-8 and TRBJ2-1; TRBD2 matches 10 bases. The CDR3 has 15 residues. With V trimmed by 3 bases and J by 6 bases, 5 bases remained unmatched. The germline V gene has CDR1 SGHVS and CDR2 FQNEAQ. The CDR3 DNA is TGTGCCAGCAGCTTCCCTAGCGGGAGCTCCAATGAGCAGTTCTTC. This codes for CASSFPSGSSNEQFF.

The chain has TRBV29-1 and TRBJ2-7; tentative D call: TRBD2 (6 bases). The CDR3 loop spans 12 amino acids. The germline V gene encodes CDR1 SQVTM and CDR2 ANQGSEA. V dropped 3 bases and J dropped 4 bases, with 10 bases sitting between them. CDR3 nucleotides: TGCAGCGTTGAGTACGGGAGTTACGAGCAGTACTTC. It translates to CSVEYGSYEQYF.

This sequence joins TRBV4-1 and TRBJ1-1, with TRBD1 matching over 8 bases. Germline loops: CDR1 MGHRA, CDR2 YSYEKL. Unmatched junction bases numbered 1, after V lost 4 bases and J lost 0 bases. This CDR3 region has 14 residues. CDR3 sequence (DNA): TGCGCCAGCAGCCCGACAGGGGTGAACACTGAAGCTTTCTTT. Residues: CASSPTGVNTEAFF.

The rearrangement links TRBV30 to TRBJ1-2; possible D gene TRBD1, 6 bases. V was pared by 0 bases and J by 3 bases, with 11 bases between. Germline CDR1 reads GTSNPN; CDR2 reads SVGIG (reference sequence). The CDR3 extends over 14 amino acids. For the CDR3, the DNA is TGTGCCTGGAGTGTAAGCCAGGGGTACTATGGCTACACCTTC. Encoded protein: CAWSVSQGYYGYTF.

The chain links TRBV27 to TRBJ2-7, with 10 nucleotides matching TRBD1. There are 12 residues in the CDR3. Germline V gives CDR1 MNHEY, CDR2 SMNVEV (reference sequence). The junction had 0 bases not matched to a gene; V was cut back by 4 bases and J by 6 bases. CDR3 sequence reads: CASSWTGGEQYF. Here the CDR3 DNA reads TGTGCCAGCAGTTGGACAGGGGGCGAGCAGTACTTC.

This clone was observed a few times. This sequence joins TRBV4-1 and TRBJ2-7; D is ambiguous. The V and J ends lost 0 bases and 4 bases respectively, with 4 bases between them. The CDR3 is 12 amino acids. Germline V lookup: CDR1 MGHRA, CDR2 YSYEKL. CDR3 nucleotides: TGCGCCAGCAGCCAAGACAGTTACGAGCAGTACTTC. Translating it yields CASSQDSYEQYF.

This sequence joins TRBV13 and TRBJ2-1, with TRBD2 identical over 9 bases. V gave up 5 bases and J gave up 5 bases; unmatched junction bases: 4. The CDR3 is 14 residues long. Germline CDR1 is PRHDT and CDR2 is FYEKMQ (reference sequence). The CDR3, as DNA: TGTGCCAGCAGCCATAGCGGGAGCGACAATGAGCAGTTCTTC. It translates to CASSHSGSDNEQFF.

The V and J genes are TRBV9 and TRBJ1-2; D is perhaps TRBD1 (5 bases). V lost 3 bases to trimming and J lost 5 bases, with 5 bases between them. This CDR3 region has 11 residues. Germline values: CDR1 SGDLS, CDR2 YYNGEE. The CDR3, as DNA: TGTGCCAGCAGCGAGGGGTATGGCTACACCTTC. It specifies CASSEGYGYTF.

The chain employs TRBV29-1 and TRBJ1-1, with a possible D match to TRBD1 (5 bases). The CDR3 spans 14 residues. Germline CDR1 SQVTM, CDR2 ANQGSEA. V gave up 8 bases and J gave up 5 bases, with 21 bases separating them. The CDR3 is CSTTPGDPRTEAFF. The CDR3 DNA reads as TGCAGCACCACGCCGGGGGATCCGAGGACTGAAGCTTTCTTT.

The chain combines TRBV4-3 with TRBJ2-7; D is perhaps TRBD2 (6 bases). This CDR3 comprises 13 residues. Germline loops: CDR1 LGHNA, CDR2 YSLEER. V lost 0 bases and J lost 7, with 10 bases in between. The CDR3 is CASSQDRGWEQYF. In DNA form, the CDR3 reads TGCGCCAGCAGCCAAGATCGGGGGTGGGAGCAGTACTTC.

In its sample, this clone was seen once. V usage is TRBV27 and J usage is TRBJ1-1, with 7 bases lining up with TRBD1. This CDR3 contains 13 residues. V lost 6 bases to trimming and J lost 4 bases; unmatched junction nucleotides: 5. Germline assignment: CDR1 MNHEY and CDR2 SMNVEV (reference sequence). CDR3 sequence: CASRPQGSTEAFF. The CDR3 DNA is TGTGCCAGCAGGCCACAGGGGTCCACTGAAGCTTTCTTT.

This clone was seen a single time. CDR3: CASSKGGGSSYEQYF. The CDR3 nucleotides read TGTGCCAGCAGCAAGGGAGGCGGGAGCTCCTACGAGCAGTACTTC. V and J are TRBV6-9 and TRBJ2-7; 7 bases line up with TRBD2. Germline CDR1 reads MNHGY; CDR2 reads SVAAGI. The CDR3 runs 15 residues. Trimming removed 6 bases from V and 0 bases from J; junction bases left unmatched: 8.

The chain links TRBV7-6 to TRBJ2-7; D is undetermined. The germline gives CDR1 SGHVS, CDR2 FNYEAQ. The germline V and J ends were trimmed by 6 bases and 6 bases, with 15 bases remaining between them. This CDR3 is built from 13 residues. CDR3 in amino acids: CASSLSPRVEQYF. The CDR3 DNA reads as TGTGCCAGCAGTCTAAGCCCCCGGGTCGAGCAGTACTTC. Supplemented by reference TRBV7-6 and TRBJ2-7, the full variable domain reads GAGVSQSPRYKVTKRGQDVALRCDPISGHVSLYWYRQALGQGPEFLTYFNYEAQQDKSGLPNDRFSAERPEGSISTLTIQRTEQRDSAMYRCASSLSPRVEQYFGPGTRLTVT.

This chain joins TRBV29-1 and TRBJ2-3; tentatively, D is TRBD2 (6 bases). The CDR3 has 14 amino acids. CDR1 is SQVTM and CDR2 is ANQGSEA in the germline V gene. V gave up 1 base and J gave up 2 bases, with 10 bases separating them. DNA of the CDR3: TGCAGCGTTGAAGGCGGGAAGAACACAGATACGCAGTATTTT. It translates to CSVEGGKNTDTQYF.

The V call is TRBV27, the J call TRBJ1-6, with D unclear. The CDR3 is 14 amino acids. Germline values: CDR1 MNHEY, CDR2 SMNVEV (reference sequence). V lost 3 bases and J lost 10, with 13 bases in between. The CDR3 coding sequence is TGTGCCAGCAGTTTTGGCGGGCTGGAATCACCCCTCCACTTT. It translates to CASSFGGLESPLHF.

The gene calls are TRBV5-1 and TRBJ1-4, with 8 bases aligning to TRBD1. Trimming cost V 5 bases and J 0 bases; bases outside gene matches: 9. In germline, CDR1 is SGHRS, CDR2 YFSETQ. This CDR3 is 17 amino acids long. The CDR3 nucleotides read TGCGCCAGCAGGGAAAACAGGGGGAGGGCAACTAATGAAAAACTGTTTTTT. Translating it yields CASRENRGRATNEKLFF.

This chain connects TRBV12-5 to TRBJ1-2, with TRBD1 matching 11 bases. The length of the CDR3 is 14 residues. Trimming cost V 4 bases and J 8 bases; bases outside gene matches: 6. Germline assignment: CDR1 LGHNT and CDR2 FRNRAP. The CDR3 sequence is CASGWGTGGLGYTF. DNA of the CDR3: TGTGCTAGTGGTTGGGGGACAGGGGGATTGGGCTACACCTTC.

V gene TRBV30 combines with J gene TRBJ1-1; 7 positions agree with TRBD1. Germline values: CDR1 GTSNPN, CDR2 SVGIG (reference sequence). V was clipped by 0 bases and J by 5 bases; unmatched bases: 6. The CDR3 is made up of 14 amino acids. CDR3 sequence (DNA): TGTGCCTGGAGTGTGGGGACAGCGAGAACTGAAGCTTTCTTT. The encoded protein is CAWSVGTARTEAFF.

The chain uses TRBV5-3 and TRBJ2-2; D is undetermined. TRBV5-3 is an ORF; its function is uncertain. The CDR3 spans 15 residues. Trimming removed 5 bases at V and 4 bases at J, with 15 bases between. This CDR3 reads CARSERGGVTGELFF. The DNA of the CDR3 is TGTGCCAGAAGTGAGCGTGGCGGAGTCACCGGGGAGCTGTTTTTT.

This clone is a singleton in its sample. This rearrangement joins TRBV5-1 to TRBJ2-7; TRBD2 is a possible D gene (5 bases). Trimming removed 2 bases from V and 5 bases from J, with 14 bases in between. The germline V gene encodes CDR1 SGHRS and CDR2 YFSETQ. The CDR3 runs 14 residues. CDR3 coding DNA: TGCGCCAGCAGCTTAAGGAGTAGGGAGAACGAGCAGTACTTC. Amino acids: CASSLRSRENEQYF.

This chain uses TRBV30 with TRBJ2-7, with D possibly TRBD2 on 6 matching bases. The V gene's germline CDR1 is GTSNPN and CDR2 SVGIG (reference sequence). Trimming removed 0 bases at V and 3 bases at J, with 9 bases between. The CDR3 sequence is 13 residues long. In DNA, the CDR3 is TGTGCCTGGAGTGTAGGAGGGATCTACGAGCAGTACTTC. Its translation: CAWSVGGIYEQYF.